This T cell receptor beta chain was documented in a study of shared clonotypes between healthy human individuals. On this clone itself: Its specificity is unknown.

Here immunoSEQ multiplex PCR was the method, and the copy in TCRdb shows in-frame clones only, minus some. The repertoire holds some 2.3 million clones, more than 80% seen once, with 0.3% to 0.4% in the top ten. General study results and limits: Non-shared clonotypes were found to have lower generation probabilities than the clonotypes that were shared by all four of the sorted-subset donors. Even with large depth, rarefaction showed that sorted-subset sequencing was incomplete. Clonotype sharing across a handful of donors was observed for around 4.8% of naive CD4 clonotypes.

Sequenced material: naive CD4+ T cells from PBMCs. Subset denoted: CD45RA+ positively selected. This clonotype was sampled from a man aged 18-30 years in good health. Some clones in this sample may be carry-over from other donors' samples.

The CDR3 spells CASSLEQGDTEAFF. The CDR3 nucleotides read TGCGCCAGCAGCTTGGAACAGGGGGACACTGAAGCTTTCTTT. This chain connects TRBV5-1 to TRBJ1-1; 8 bases align to TRBD1. The germline CDR1 and CDR2 sequences are SGHRS and YFSETQ. CDR3 size: 14 residues. Trimming removed 0 bases from V and 3 bases from J; junction bases left unmatched: 1.